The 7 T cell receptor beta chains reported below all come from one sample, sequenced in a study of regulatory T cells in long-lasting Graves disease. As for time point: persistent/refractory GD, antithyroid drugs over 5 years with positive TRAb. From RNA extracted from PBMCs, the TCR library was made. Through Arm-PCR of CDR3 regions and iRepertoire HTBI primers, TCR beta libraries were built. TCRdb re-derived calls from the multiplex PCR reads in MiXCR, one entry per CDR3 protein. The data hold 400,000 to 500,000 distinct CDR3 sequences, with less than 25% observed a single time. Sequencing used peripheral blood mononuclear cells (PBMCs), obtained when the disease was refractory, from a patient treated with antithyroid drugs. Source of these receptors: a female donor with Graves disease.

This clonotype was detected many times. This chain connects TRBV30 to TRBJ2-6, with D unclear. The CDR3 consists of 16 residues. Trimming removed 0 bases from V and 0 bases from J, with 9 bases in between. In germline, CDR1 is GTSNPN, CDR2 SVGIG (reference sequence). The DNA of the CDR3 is TGTGCCTGGAGTGTAGCAGGACCCTCTGGGGCCAACGTCCTGACTTTC. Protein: CAWSVAGPSGANVLTF.

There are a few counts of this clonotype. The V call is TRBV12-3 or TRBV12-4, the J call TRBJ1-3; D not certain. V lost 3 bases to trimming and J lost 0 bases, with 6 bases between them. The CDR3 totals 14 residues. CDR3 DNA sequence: TGTGCCAGCAGTTTGAGTAGCTCTGGAAACACCATATATTTT. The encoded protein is CASSLSSSGNTIYF.

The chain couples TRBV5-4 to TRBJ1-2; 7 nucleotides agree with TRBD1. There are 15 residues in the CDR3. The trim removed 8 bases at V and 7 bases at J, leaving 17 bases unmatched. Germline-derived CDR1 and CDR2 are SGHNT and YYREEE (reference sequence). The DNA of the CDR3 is TGTGCCAGTTTAAGATCGCAGGGGGTAGGAGTTGGCTACACCTTC. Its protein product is CASLRSQGVGVGYTF.

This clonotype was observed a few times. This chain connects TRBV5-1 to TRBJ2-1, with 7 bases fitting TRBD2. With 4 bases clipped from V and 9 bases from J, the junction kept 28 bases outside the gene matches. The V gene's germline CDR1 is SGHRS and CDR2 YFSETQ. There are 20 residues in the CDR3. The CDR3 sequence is CASSNWGLSVAFTRSGEQFF. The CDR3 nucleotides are TGCGCCAGCAGCAATTGGGGACTATCAGTTGCCTTCACCCGGTCGGGTGAGCAGTTCTTC.

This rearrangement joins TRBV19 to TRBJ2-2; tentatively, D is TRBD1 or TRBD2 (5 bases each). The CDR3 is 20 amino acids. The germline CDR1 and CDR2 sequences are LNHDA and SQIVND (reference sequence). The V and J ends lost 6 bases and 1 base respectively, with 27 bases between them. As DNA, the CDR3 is TGTGCCAGTAGGACACCCTATCCTGGACTGAGCCAGGGGAACACCGGGGAGCTGTTTTTT. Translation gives CASRTPYPGLSQGNTGELFF.

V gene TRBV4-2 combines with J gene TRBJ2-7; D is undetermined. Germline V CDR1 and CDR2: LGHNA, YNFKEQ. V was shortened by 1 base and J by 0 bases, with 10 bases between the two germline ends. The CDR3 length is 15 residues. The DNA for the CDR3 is TGTGCCAGCAGCCAAGGGGCACTGCTCTCCTACGAGCAGTACTTC. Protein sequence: CASSQGALLSYEQYF.

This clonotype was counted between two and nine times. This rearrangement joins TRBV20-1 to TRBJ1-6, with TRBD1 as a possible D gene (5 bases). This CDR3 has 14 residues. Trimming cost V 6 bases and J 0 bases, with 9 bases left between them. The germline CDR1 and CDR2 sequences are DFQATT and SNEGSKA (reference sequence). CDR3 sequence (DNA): TGCAGTGCCCGACAGAGCTCCTATAATTCACCCCTCCACTTT. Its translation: CSARQSSYNSPLHF.